The rows below give T cell receptor beta chains drawn from one sample of a study of STAT5B mutations in CD4+ large granular lymphocyte leukemia. The data were produced by immunoSEQ multiplex PCR, yet TCRdb's version contains in-frame clones alone and is incomplete. The table has some 40,000 clones, approximately 83% seen once. The sample consisted of CD4+ T cells from blood buffy coats. These receptors came from a human donor in good health. CDR3s include the opening cysteine and the closing phenylalanine or tryptophan. A D gene is named only where the DNA matches it firmly. Some rows mark clone size as missing; the rest say once, few, many or name a class of expanded clone.

TRBV6-4,-,TRBD1,CASSERAGGSGYTF
TRBV6-5,-,-,CASSSAVVGYTF
TRBV6-5,-,TRBD2,CASRLGLAGVYEQYF
TRBV11-3,-,TRBD1,CASSLSSTGYTGELFF
TRBV12-5,-,-,CASAGTRIF
TRBV5-4,-,TRBD2,CASSSSGSGTDTQYF
TRBV30,-,TRBD1,CAWGGYGGQLTNYGYTF
TRBV7-2,-,-,CASSIDKGYGYTF
TRBV4-1,once,TRBD2,CASSQVAGAQPYEQYF
TRBV19,-,TRBD2,CASAALAGALRTRYF
TRBV28,-,-,CASSLWAAGANVLTF
TRBV5-1,-,TRBD1,CASSWTGTGGISYEQYF
TRBV5-1,-,TRBD1,CASSLGQGRTSYEQYF
TRBV2,-,-,CASTREQGDQPQHF
TRBV7-9,-,-,CASSSGPRLTNEKLFF
TRBV18,-,-,CASSPYEETQYF
TRBV28,-,TRBD2,CASTTPIGIAGDSDTQYF
TRBV6-8,-,-,CASSYCGLRDGYTF
TRBV4-2,-,TRBD2,CASSLPGTSVETQYF
TRBV9,-,TRBD2,CASSVGPGTRGNEQFF
TRBV19,-,-,CASRGGGNQPQHF
TRBV2,few,-,CASNRENQPQHF
TRBV6-6,-,-,CASSGREGGDYGYTF
TRBV2,-,-,CASTQGRSSGNTIYF
TRBV5-6,-,-,CASSFYGNTIYF
TRBV7-8,-,TRBD1,CASSSESPGQGDEQYF
TRBV4-3,once,TRBD1,CASSQTQGPHYEQYF